Listed here are 5 T cell receptor beta chains from one sample, sequenced in a study of cytomegalovirus exposure and HLA in healthy donors. A multiplex PCR was run with 60 Vbeta primers and 13 Jbeta primers. Sequenced by immunoSEQ multiplex PCR; TCRdb stores in-frame clones only, minus some. The sample records about 160,000 clones, 80% being singletons. Material: PBMCs. The receptors originated from a man between 25 and 39 years old in good health and CMV-seronegative.

The chain recombines TRBV7-2 with TRBJ2-5; 8 bases map to TRBD2. The J call may be in error: the DNA end matches TRBJ2-7 better. Germline assignment: CDR1 SGHTA and CDR2 FQGNSA. The CDR3 spans 14 residues. Here the CDR3 DNA reads TGTGCCAGCAGTTGGAGCGGGAGCATCTACGAGCAGTACTTC. This codes for CASSWSGSIYEQYF.

The chain couples TRBV6-6 to TRBJ2-7; 7 positions match TRBD1. The CDR3 totals 15 residues. J gave up 0 bases and V 6 bases, and 8 bases lay outside the gene matches. Germline V gene lookup returns CDR1 MNHNY and CDR2 SVGAGI (reference sequence). Written as DNA, the CDR3 is TGTGCCAGCAGGGGGACAGTGGCCAACTCCTACGAGCAGTACTTC. Translating it yields CASRGTVANSYEQYF.

This clone was detected a few times. The sample carries other DNA sequences with the same CDR3. The chain employs TRBV7-3 and TRBJ2-1; a possible D gene is TRBD2 (6 bases). V was trimmed by 0 bases and J by 4 bases, leaving 7 bases between them. The CDR3 is made up of 14 amino acids. In germline, CDR1 is SGHTA, CDR2 FQGTGA. Here the CDR3 DNA reads TGTGCCAGCAGCTTAACGGGGGGATACAATGAGCAGTTCTTC. Amino acid sequence: CASSLTGGYNEQFF.

The chain links TRBV28 to TRBJ2-7; maybe TRBD1 (6 bases). The ends were cut back, 1 base at V and 1 base at J, with 11 bases in the middle. Germline lookup yields CDR1 MDHEN and CDR2 SYDVKM. The CDR3 is made up of 15 amino acids. The CDR3 loop is CASSLLSGDSYEQYF. The CDR3 bases are TGTGCCAGCAGTTTATTGTCAGGGGATTCCTACGAGCAGTACTTC.

V usage is TRBV11-3 and J usage is TRBJ2-1; TRBD2 agrees at 14 bases. The germline CDR1 and CDR2 sequences are SGHNT and YENEEA. The J segment lost 9 bases and the V segment lost 0 bases, leaving 10 bases of the junction unmatched. The CDR3 extends over 18 amino acids. The CDR3 nucleotides are TGTGCCAGCAGCTTAGACGGACTAGCGGGGGGCCCATATACTGAGCAGTTCTTC. Translated: CASSLDGLAGGPYTEQFF.